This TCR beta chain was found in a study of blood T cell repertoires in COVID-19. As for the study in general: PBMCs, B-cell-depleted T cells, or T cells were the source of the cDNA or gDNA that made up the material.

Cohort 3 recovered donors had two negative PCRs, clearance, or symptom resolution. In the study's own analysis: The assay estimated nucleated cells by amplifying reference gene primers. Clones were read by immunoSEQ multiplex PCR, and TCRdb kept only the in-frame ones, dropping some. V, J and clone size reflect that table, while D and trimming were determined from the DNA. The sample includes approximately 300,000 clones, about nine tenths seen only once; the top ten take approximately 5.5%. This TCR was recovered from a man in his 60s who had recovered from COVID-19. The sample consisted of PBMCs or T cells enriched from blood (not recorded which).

The CDR3 region has the DNA TGTGCCAGCAGTCTCACCGGGACAGGGACAGGAAACACCATATATTTT. Its translation is CASSLTGTGTGNTIYF. The chain employs TRBV27 and TRBJ1-3, with 9 bases that match TRBD1. Trimming cost V 5 bases and J 4 bases; bases outside gene matches: 9. Germline values: CDR1 MNHEY, CDR2 SMNVEV (reference sequence). CDR3 length equals 16 residues.